This TCR beta chain was found in a study of PD-1 blockade in classical Hodgkin lymphoma (TCRdb year 2020). A note on the overall study: Nivolumab dosing was 3 mg/kg intravenously every 2 weeks, continuing until either disease progression or unacceptable toxicity. A peripheral blood immune signature of response to PD-1 blockade in classical Hodgkin lymphoma was defined using TCR beta sequencing and CyTOF.

The Qiagen DNeasy kit was used to extract genomic DNA both from unsorted PBMCs and from the negatively selected CD4+ and CD8+ fractions. Using primers that anneal to V and J segments, immunoSEQ multiplex PCR amplified the TCR beta CDR3 regions. Amplification bias was minimized using a synthetic immune receptor repertoire, and residual bias was removed computationally after sequencing. The authors' analysis ran thus. Repertoire diversity was quantified as the Shannon entropy index using custom Python scripts. Unsorted, CD4+ and CD8+ repertoires were examined separately, except in combined analyses, for which CD4+ and CD8+ sequences were merged in silico. A clone was considered expanded if an increase in frequency of at least 2-fold after treatment relative to C1D1 was found, and a pseudocount of 0.5 was applied to clones undetected at baseline. Singleton clones were defined as clones with 0 or 1 copy at C1D1, and non-singleton clones were defined as clones with 2 or more copies. Clones expanded in unsorted samples were assigned a CD4+, CD8+ or unknown annotation through matching of protein sequences in sorted samples from the same patient. Wilcoxon tests on paired samples were used to test changes in diversity from C1D1 to C4D1. This immuneACCESS table, as held by TCRdb, lists in-frame sequences with V and J called but not all clones. Of the missing ones, under half trace to an unresolved V gene in checked studies; the others have no known cause. The V and J calls and clone size come from that table; D and trimming were worked out from the DNA. This sample comprises around 28,000 clones, approximately 86% of them detected only once. About 0.45% of the sample lies in the top ten.

The meaning of the sample's time point label: cycle 4 day 1 (C4D1), after around six weeks of nivolumab. Relapse after autologous stem cell transplantation had occurred in all trial patients, and cohorts A, B and C were distinguished by prior brentuximab vedotin exposure. A Miltenyi CD4+ T cell isolation kit was used for magnetic negative selection to purify CD4+ T cells from thawed PBMCs. The trial cohort was composed of 55 to 65 patients with relapsed/refractory classical Hodgkin lymphoma, for whom complete response, partial response or progressive disease was recorded as best overall response. Single-agent nivolumab was administered to trial patients in the multi-cohort phase II CheckMate 205 trial. Best overall response was determined by an independent review committee according to the 2007 International Working Group response criteria. Trial PBMCs were obtained immediately prior to nivolumab initiation (C1D1) and on therapy at cycle 2 day 1 and cycle 4 day 1. Peripheral blood was collected in 8 mL Vacutainer Cell Preparation Tubes, from which PBMCs were isolated by centrifugation and then cryopreserved. Purified CD4+ and CD8+ fractions were generated only in cases for which an additional PBMC sample was available. On LS columns in a quadroMACS separator, the magnetically labelled cells were depleted, and the flow-through was collected as the purified fraction.

About this clone itself: Its specific antigen is unknown. Base qualities were left out, and no much larger clone turns up one base away.

Via the germline V gene, CDR1 is MDHEN and CDR2 SYDVKM. Between the V and J ends, shortened by 5 bases and 1 base respectively, the junction contains 11 bases. Inclusive of the bounding cysteine and phenylalanine, the CDR3 is 14 residues long. The retained sequence is limited to the CDR3, 42 bases, with the frame set at the first base. Overall study outcomes, separate from this receptor: Diversity was lower in patients who began nivolumab less than 1 year after ASCT, so these patients were left out of later analyses to avoid confounding by immune reconstitution. Baseline TCR diversity was reported as lower in newly diagnosed patients than in healthy donors, and lower still in relapsed/refractory patients. The study was restricted to a single clinical trial cohort, and the causes of repertoire differences, possibly disease activity or prior therapy, were left undefined. By C4D1, a significant rise was seen in CD4+ TCR diversity but not in CD8+ TCR diversity (p=0.0027 vs p=0.16), and the rise was most apparent among complete responders (p=0.02). Baseline diversity similar to that of newly diagnosed patients was observed in trial patients achieving complete response, whereas significantly lower diversity was observed in partial responders and progressors.

The rearranged segments are TRBV28 and TRBJ1-1; a confident D gene designation cannot be given. This TCR was sampled from a human donor with classical Hodgkin lymphoma. Sequences were derived from CD4+ T cells from blood, sampled before the fourth cycle of nivolumab. This receptor carries the CDR3 CASSLPEWNTEAFF. The DNA sequence is TGTGCCAGCAGTCTCCCTGAGTGGAACACTGAAGCTTTCTTT.